The 29 T cell receptor beta chains presented below share a single source sample, sequenced in a study of metastatic and nonmetastatic thyroid tumors. MiXCR re-clonotyped the PCR reads for TCRdb. The sample shows 12,000 or so clones, approximately 12% of them seen only once. Patients had received no treatment of any kind before thyroid surgery. Sequencing was carried out using blood. These receptors were obtained from a female donor with papillary thyroid cancer or a benign thyroid nodule (not recorded which). Some clones in this sample may be carry-over from other donors' samples.

J is TRBJ2-3 and V is TRBV3-1; no clear D. V lost 4 bases and J lost 3, with 14 bases in between. There are 15 residues in the CDR3. Germline V lookup: CDR1 LGHDT, CDR2 YNNKEL (reference sequence). This chain's CDR3 is CASSPGGAATDTQYF. CDR3 in DNA: TGTGCCAGCAGCCCGGGCGGAGCAGCTACAGATACGCAGTATTTT.

This clone was found many times. The DNA for the CDR3 is TGTGCCAGCAGCTTGCGGGGGATAAATTCACCCCTCCACTTT. Its translation: CASSLRGINSPLHF. This rearrangement joins TRBV5-6 to TRBJ1-6, with D perhaps TRBD1 (5 bases). This CDR3 is built from 14 residues. The V end lost 1 base, the J end lost 7 bases, and 9 bases lay between the germline ends. Germline lookup yields CDR1 SGHDT and CDR2 YYEEEE.

This clone appeared many times. The J gene is TRBJ2-3, the V gene TRBV6-1; possibly TRBD1 for D (5 bases). CDR1 and CDR2 (germline): MNHNS, SASEGT. The CDR3 covers 16 residues. V lost 5 bases and J 2 bases, leaving 17 bases between the germline ends. CDR3 in amino acids: CASSISPDRHTDTQYF. In DNA form, the CDR3 reads TGTGCCAGCAGTATCTCTCCCGACAGACACACAGATACGCAGTATTTT.

This clone was picked up many times. The chain has TRBV20-1 and TRBJ1-2; 7 bases map to TRBD1. This CDR3 has 13 residues. J was trimmed by 3 bases and V by 3 bases; bases with no gene match: 4. Germline CDR1 and CDR2: DFQATT and SNEGSKA (reference sequence). The CDR3 sequence: CSASLGTDYGYTF. CDR3 DNA: TGCAGTGCTAGCCTGGGGACAGACTATGGCTACACCTTC.

Within the sample, this clone is medium-sized. The rearrangement links TRBV27 to TRBJ2-7; D might be TRBD1 (6 bases). Trimming stripped 5 bases from V and 2 bases from J, with 13 bases between. In germline, CDR1 is MNHEY, CDR2 SMNVEV (reference sequence). CDR3 length: 14 amino acids. CDR3 sequence: CASSTRAGAYEQYF. In DNA form, the CDR3 reads TGTGCCAGCAGTACCCGGGCAGGGGCCTACGAGCAGTACTTC.

Judged by abundance, this clone is medium-sized (0.01 to 0.1%). This chain joins TRBV30 and TRBJ1-2, with 7 bases aligning to TRBD1. The CDR3 has 13 residues. The V and J ends lost 2 bases and 7 bases, in that order; junction bases with no gene match: 7. CDR1 is GTSNPN and CDR2 is SVGIG in the germline V gene (reference sequence). The CDR3 DNA is TGTGCCTGGAGTCCCGACAGGGTTCGTGGCTACACCTTC. Its translation: CAWSPDRVRGYTF.

This clone is medium-sized by share. The V call is TRBV10-1, the J call TRBJ2-1, with 7 bases fitting TRBD2. V was pared by 3 bases and J by 5 bases, with 4 bases of the junction left unmatched. CDR1 WNHNN and CDR2 SYGVQD come from the germline V gene (reference sequence). The CDR3 is made up of 14 amino acids. The CDR3 sequence: CASSDGGSNNEQFF. The CDR3 DNA is TGCGCCAGCAGTGATGGCGGGAGTAACAATGAGCAGTTCTTC.

This clone appeared many times. The chain links TRBV2 to TRBJ2-3; weak D call: TRBD1 (7 bases). The CDR3 runs to 15 residues. Germline loops: CDR1 SNHLY, CDR2 FYNNEI. The V and J ends lost 6 bases and 3 bases respectively, with 16 bases between them. The CDR3 is CASRQEGALTDTQYF. CDR3 nucleotides: TGTGCCAGCAGGCAGGAGGGGGCCTTAACAGATACGCAGTATTTT.

By sample fraction, this clone is medium-sized (0.01 to 0.1%). The chain combines TRBV7-3 with TRBJ2-7, with D possibly matching TRBD2 (6 bases). CDR1 is SGHTA and CDR2 is FQGTGA in the germline V gene. Trimming removed 5 bases from V and 0 bases from J, with 8 bases in between. The CDR3 runs to 13 residues. The CDR3 region is CASSPGGSYEQYF. The CDR3 region has the DNA TGTGCCAGCAGCCCCGGGGGCTCCTACGAGCAGTACTTC.

This clone came up many times. The chain uses TRBV9 and TRBJ2-1, with 8 bases that match TRBD2. Germline V gene lookup returns CDR1 SGDLS and CDR2 YYNGEE. CDR3 length equals 15 residues. Trimming at V came to 6 bases and at J to 4 bases, leaving 9 bases not matched to a gene. CDR3 region: CASTPRAGGYNEQFF. CDR3 coding DNA: TGTGCCAGCACCCCCAGGGCGGGGGGTTACAATGAGCAGTTCTTC.

The genes are TRBV5-5 and TRBJ2-7, with 12 nucleotides matching TRBD2. The CDR3 extends over 16 amino acids. Unmatched junction bases numbered 11, after V lost 4 bases and J lost 6 bases. The germline CDR1 and CDR2 sequences are SGHKS and YYEKEE (reference sequence). The CDR3 is CASSEPTSGRVFEQYF. CDR3 DNA: TGTGCCAGCAGCGAACCGACTAGCGGGAGAGTCTTCGAGCAGTACTTC.

The CDR3 DNA is TGTGCCAGCCATCGACTAGCGGGGGGAGCCACAGATACGCAGTATTTT. Protein sequence: CASHRLAGGATDTQYF. The gene calls are TRBV13 and TRBJ2-3; 13 positions agree with TRBD2. This CDR3 is 16 amino acids long. Germline CDR1 PRHDT, CDR2 FYEKMQ (reference sequence). Trimming at V came to 8 bases and at J to 2 bases, leaving 7 bases not matched to a gene.

This clone is judged medium-sized (0.01 to 0.1%). V is TRBV2 and J is TRBJ2-7; TRBD1 matches 7 bases. The CDR3 contains 15 residues. CDR1 SNHLY and CDR2 FYNNEI come from the germline V gene. J gave up 0 bases and V 6 bases, and 8 bases lay outside the gene matches. CDR3 DNA: TGTGCCAGCAGACCCGACAGGGACGGCTCCTACGAGCAGTACTTC. As protein: CASRPDRDGSYEQYF.

This clone ranks as medium-sized. CDR3 protein: CASSTEAGNNGELFF. Here the CDR3 DNA reads TGTGCCAGCAGTACAGAAGCGGGGAATAACGGGGAGCTGTTTTTT. This chain uses TRBV6-1 with TRBJ2-2, with 7 positions matching TRBD2. This CDR3 has 15 amino acids. Germline V gives CDR1 MNHNS, CDR2 SASEGT. The junction had 10 bases not matched to a gene; V was cut back by 5 bases and J by 7 bases.

By share, this clone counts as medium-sized. The rearrangement uses TRBV11-2 and TRBJ2-7, with TRBD1 identical over 11 bases. The CDR3 totals 17 residues. Germline CDR1 is SGHAT and CDR2 is FQNNGV. With V trimmed by 2 bases and J by 6 bases, 12 bases remained unmatched. CDR3 in DNA: TGTGCCAGCAGCTTAAACTCCGGGACAGGGGGATGGAGCGAGCAGTACTTC. This encodes CASSLNSGTGGWSEQYF.

This clone has a count of ten or more. The CDR3 reads CASSLGENTEAFF. The CDR3 DNA reads as TGTGCCAGCAGTTTGGGGGAGAACACTGAAGCTTTCTTT. The chain couples TRBV27 to TRBJ1-1, with D perhaps matching TRBD1 (5 bases). The germline CDR1 and CDR2 sequences are MNHEY and SMNVEV (reference sequence). V gave up 3 bases and J gave up 1 base, with 6 bases separating them. This CDR3 comprises 13 residues.

The sample holds a few counts of this clone. This rearrangement joins TRBV27 to TRBJ2-3, with D perhaps matching TRBD1 (6 bases). The CDR3 has 13 amino acids. V dropped 10 bases and J dropped 3 bases, with 14 bases sitting between them. Germline loops: CDR1 MNHEY, CDR2 SMNVEV (reference sequence). CDR3 in DNA: TGTGCCAATACCCCCAGGGGTACAGATACGCAGTATTTT. This translates into CANTPRGTDTQYF.

In this sample, this clone turned up many times. This chain joins TRBV5-5 and TRBJ2-7; TRBD1 might be the D (6 bases). CDR3 length: 14 residues. V was clipped by 1 base and J by 4 bases, with 12 bases between them. The V gene's germline CDR1 is SGHKS and CDR2 YYEKEE (reference sequence). The CDR3 here is CASSLMLGGYEQYF. The CDR3 region has the DNA TGTGCCAGCAGCTTGATGCTAGGGGGATACGAGCAGTACTTC.

This clone was found many times. V gene TRBV5-1 combines with J gene TRBJ2-5; no reliable D call. The CDR3 totals 11 residues. Looked up from germline, CDR1 is SGHRS and CDR2 is YFSETQ. V shed 2 bases and J shed 1 base, with 0 bases lying between them. The CDR3 spells CASSFQETQYF. Written as DNA, the CDR3 is TGCGCCAGCAGCTTCCAAGAGACCCAGTACTTC. Combining the CDR3 with reference TRBV5-1 and TRBJ2-5 gives the whole variable domain KAGVTQTPRYLIKTRGQQVTLSCSPISGHRSVSWYQQTPGQGLQFLFEYFSETQRNKGNFPGRFSGRQFSNSRSEMNVSTLELGDSALYLCASSFQETQYFGPGTRLLVL.

This clone was seen ten or more times. The chain links TRBV27 to TRBJ2-5; D is undetermined. The length of the CDR3 is 14 residues. Germline loops: CDR1 MNHEY, CDR2 SMNVEV (reference sequence). Trimming removed 0 bases at V and 5 bases at J, with 10 bases between. In DNA, the CDR3 is TGTGCCAGCAGTTTATCGATGGTTGCTGAGACCCAGTACTTC. It specifies CASSLSMVAETQYF.

This clone showed up many times. The chain uses TRBV29-1 and TRBJ2-7; TRBD2 agrees at 10 bases. The CDR3 covers 13 residues. CDR1 and CDR2 from the germline V gene are SQVTM and ANQGSEA. J lost 5 bases, V lost 7 bases, and 8 bases had no gene match. CDR3 protein: CSAPSGGADEQYF. The CDR3 region has the DNA TGCAGCGCCCCCAGCGGGGGGGCAGACGAGCAGTACTTC.

This clone is termed medium-sized. V is TRBV27 and J is TRBJ2-7; 9 bases align to TRBD1. The junction had 5 bases not matched to a gene; V was cut back by 5 bases and J by 6 bases. Germline-derived CDR1 and CDR2 are MNHEY and SMNVEV (reference sequence). This CDR3 spans 13 amino acids. CDR3 sequence (DNA): TGTGCCAGCAGTCCGACAGGGGGGCGCGAGCAGTACTTC. Amino acid sequence: CASSPTGGREQYF.

Many counts were recorded for this clone. One junction end does not reproduce the germline sequence, and a read error may be involved. The chain uses TRBV19 and TRBJ2-1; D possibly matches TRBD1 or TRBD2 (5 bases each). This CDR3 contains 13 residues. Germline CDR1 and CDR2: LNHDA and SQIVND (reference sequence). The CDR3 loop is CASRPTTERWVDF. Here the CDR3 DNA reads TGTGCCAGTAGACCGACGACAGAGCGGTGGGTGGACTTC.

The sample holds many counts of this clone. This chain joins TRBV2 and TRBJ2-1, with 11 bases identical to TRBD2. V trimming: 8 bases; J trimming: 8 bases; junction bases outside the gene matches: 20. The germline gives CDR1 SNHLY, CDR2 FYNNEI. The CDR3 is 18 residues long. CDR3 amino acids: CASGNPSIAGGPEDEQFF. Written as DNA, the CDR3 is TGTGCCAGCGGAAATCCTTCAATAGCGGGAGGGCCCGAAGATGAGCAGTTCTTC.

The table lists this clone with many counts. The V and J genes are TRBV20-1 and TRBJ2-7, with D unclear. CDR1 and CDR2 (germline): DFQATT, SNEGSKA (reference sequence). V lost 6 bases to trimming and J lost 2 bases, with 17 bases between them. The CDR3 covers 14 residues. This CDR3 reads CSALGAPPPYEQYF. Here the CDR3 DNA reads TGCAGTGCCTTAGGAGCGCCCCCCCCCTACGAGCAGTACTTC.

Concerning this clone itself: The junction departs from the called germline gene at one end, perhaps through a read error. The rearrangement joins TRBV19 to TRBJ1-5; D unclear. Germline CDR1 reads LNHDA; CDR2 reads SQIVND (reference sequence). The CDR3 has 16 amino acids. The CDR3, as DNA: TGTGCCAGTAGTATAGTACAATCAACGGGCAATCGGCCCCAGCATTTT. It encodes CASSIVQSTGNRPQHF.

This clone has ten or more counts. A read error may account for a junction end that differs from germline. The V gene is TRBV6-5, the J gene TRBJ1-1; possibly TRBD1 for D (5 bases). Germline CDR1 MNHEY, CDR2 SVGAGI. The CDR3 is 16 residues long. In DNA, the CDR3 is TGTGCCAGCAGTTACCCTAGTGGGGGGGGTTTTTCTGAGGCTTTCTTT. Residues: CASSYPSGGGFSEAFF.

By sample share, this clone is medium-sized. The V call is TRBV6-1, the J call TRBJ2-5; D possibly corresponds to TRBD2 (7 bases). The CDR3 runs 15 residues. The V gene lost 7 bases and the J gene lost 5 bases, with 20 bases spanning the gap. Germline CDR1 reads MNHNS; CDR2 reads SASEGT. CDR3 DNA sequence: TGTGCCAGCAACCTGGTAGGGGGGGCTGGTGAGACCCAGTACTTC. It translates to CASNLVGGAGETQYF.

This clone was recorded a few times. The rearrangement uses TRBV29-1 and TRBJ2-2, with 8 bases aligning to TRBD1. CDR1 is SQVTM and CDR2 is ANQGSEA in the germline V gene. This CDR3 comprises 13 residues. The V gene end was trimmed by 6 bases and the J gene end by 7 bases; junction bases not matched to a gene: 7. The CDR3 nucleotides read TGCAGCGTCGACAGGGGTGGGGGCGGGGAGCTGTTTTTT. Residues: CSVDRGGGGELFF.